This T cell receptor beta chain was found in a study of control samples from healthy donors and cancer patients. TCRdb's copy holds only in-frame clones and misses some; the assay was immunoSEQ multiplex PCR. Among more than 75,000 clones listed, roughly 83% were seen once. This clone has more than one count but fewer than ten. In germline, CDR1 is LNHDA, CDR2 SQIVND (reference sequence). The CDR3 runs to 16 residues. V was clipped by 1 base and J by 8 bases; unmatched bases: 11. The receptor was derived from a woman aged 25 to 45 in good health. The chain joins TRBV19 to TRBJ1-1; TRBD1 matches 9 bases. The sequenced material came from blood. The CDR3 bases are TGTGCCAGTAGTATAGCACCGGGACAGGGCAAACCGGAAGCTTTCTTT. Its translation: CASSIAPGQGKPEAFF.